The clone carrying this T cell receptor beta chain was seen only a few times. Its antigen is currently unknown. The data were obtained in a study of cytomegalovirus exposure and HLA in healthy donors. Whole-study results and caveats: Roughly even sequencing depth across donors was the assumption behind the presence/absence analyses. Reports credit the classifier with highly specific, highly sensitive diagnosis of cytomegalovirus status.

The PCR contained 60 Vbeta and 13 Jbeta primers. Libraries were prepared by immunoSEQ multiplex PCR; TCRdb keeps only in-frame clonotypes and omits some of them. This table holds 140,000 or so clones, more than 60% found once. The CDR3 sequence is 17 residues long. The clonotype comes from a male donor in good health and CMV-seronegative. Sequencing input: PBMCs. The V and J genes are TRBV21-1 and TRBJ1-4. TRBV21-1 is a known pseudogene. In DNA, the CDR3 is TGTGCCAGCAGCAAAGGGACCTCACGGGATCTAAATGAAAAACTGTTTTTT. It encodes CASSKGTSRDLNEKLFF.